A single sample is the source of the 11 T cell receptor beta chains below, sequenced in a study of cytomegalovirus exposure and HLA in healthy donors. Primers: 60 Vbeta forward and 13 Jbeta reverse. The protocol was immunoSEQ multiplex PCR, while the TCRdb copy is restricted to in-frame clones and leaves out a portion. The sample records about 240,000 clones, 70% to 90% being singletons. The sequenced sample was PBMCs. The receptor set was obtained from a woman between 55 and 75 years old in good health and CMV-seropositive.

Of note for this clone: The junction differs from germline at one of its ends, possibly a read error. CDR3 in amino acids: CASSHIREAENTGELFF. The CDR3 DNA is TGTGCTAGCAGCCATATCCGGGAGGCAGAAAACACCGGGGAGCTGTTTTTT. This chain links TRBV7-7 with TRBJ2-2; TRBD2 matches at 7 bases. The CDR3 covers 17 residues. The germline gives CDR1 SSHAT, CDR2 FNYEAQ (reference sequence).

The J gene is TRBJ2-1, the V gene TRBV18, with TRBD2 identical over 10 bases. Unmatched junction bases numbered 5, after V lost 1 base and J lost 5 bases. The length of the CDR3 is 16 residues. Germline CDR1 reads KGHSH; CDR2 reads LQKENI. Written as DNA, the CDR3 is TGTGCCAGCTCACCACGAGGGACTAGCGCCCACAATGAGCAGTTCTTC. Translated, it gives CASSPRGTSAHNEQFF.

CDR3 nucleotides: TGTGCCAGCAGTTTATCAGGGGACACTGAAGCTTTCTTT. Translating it yields CASSLSGDTEAFF. This rearrangement joins TRBV27 to TRBJ1-1; D perhaps matches TRBD1 (5 bases). V dropped 0 bases and J dropped 3 bases, with 5 bases sitting between them. CDR1 is MNHEY, CDR2 SMNVEV, per germline (reference sequence). The CDR3 contains 13 residues.

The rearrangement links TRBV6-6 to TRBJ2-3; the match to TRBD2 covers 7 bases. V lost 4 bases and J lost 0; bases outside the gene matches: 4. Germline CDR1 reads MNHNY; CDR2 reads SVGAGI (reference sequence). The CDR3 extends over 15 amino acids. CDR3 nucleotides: TGTGCCAGCAGTTGGCGGGAGACGAGCACAGATACGCAGTATTTT. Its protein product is CASSWRETSTDTQYF.

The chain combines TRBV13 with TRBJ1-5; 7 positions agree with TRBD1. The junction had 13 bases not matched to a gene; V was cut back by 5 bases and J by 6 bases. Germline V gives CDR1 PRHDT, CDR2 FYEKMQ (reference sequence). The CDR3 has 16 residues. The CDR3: CASSLRNPSGGQPQHF. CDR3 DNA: TGTGCCAGCAGCCTTCGGAATCCCTCAGGGGGTCAGCCCCAGCATTTT.

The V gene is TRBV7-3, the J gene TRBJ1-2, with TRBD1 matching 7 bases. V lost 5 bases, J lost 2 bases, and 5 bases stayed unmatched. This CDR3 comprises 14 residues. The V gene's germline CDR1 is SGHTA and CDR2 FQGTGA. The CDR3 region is CASSPDRDNYGYTF. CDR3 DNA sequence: TGTGCCAGCAGCCCCGACAGGGACAACTATGGCTACACCTTC.

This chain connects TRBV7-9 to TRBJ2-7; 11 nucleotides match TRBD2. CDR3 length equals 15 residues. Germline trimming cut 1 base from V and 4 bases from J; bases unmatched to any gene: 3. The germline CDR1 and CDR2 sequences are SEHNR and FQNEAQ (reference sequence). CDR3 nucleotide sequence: TGTGCCAGCAGCTTAGGACTAGCGGGGTATTACGAGCAGTACTTC. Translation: CASSLGLAGYYEQYF. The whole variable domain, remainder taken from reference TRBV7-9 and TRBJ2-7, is DTGVSQNPRHKITKRGQNVTFRCDPISEHNRLYWYRQTLGQGPEFLTYFQNEAQLEKSRLLSDRFSAERPKGSFSTLEIQRTEQGDSAMYLCASSLGLAGYYEQYFGPGTRLTVT.

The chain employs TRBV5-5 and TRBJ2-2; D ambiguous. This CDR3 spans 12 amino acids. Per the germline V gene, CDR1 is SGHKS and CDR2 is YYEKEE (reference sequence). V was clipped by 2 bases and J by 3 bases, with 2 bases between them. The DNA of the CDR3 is TGTGCCAGCAGCTTCGACACCGGGGAGCTGTTTTTT. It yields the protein CASSFDTGELFF. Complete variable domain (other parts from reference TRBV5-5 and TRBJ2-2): DAGVTQSPTHLIKTRGQQVTLRCSPISGHKSVSWYQQVLGQGPQFIFQYYEKEERGRGNFPDRFSARQFPNYSSELNVNALLLGDSALYLCASSFDTGELFFGEGSRLTVL.

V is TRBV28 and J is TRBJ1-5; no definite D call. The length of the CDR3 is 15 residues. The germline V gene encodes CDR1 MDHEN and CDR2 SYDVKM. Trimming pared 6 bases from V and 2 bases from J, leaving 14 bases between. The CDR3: CASRTQLQGNQPQHF. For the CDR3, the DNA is TGTGCCAGCAGGACTCAATTACAAGGCAATCAGCCCCAGCATTTT.

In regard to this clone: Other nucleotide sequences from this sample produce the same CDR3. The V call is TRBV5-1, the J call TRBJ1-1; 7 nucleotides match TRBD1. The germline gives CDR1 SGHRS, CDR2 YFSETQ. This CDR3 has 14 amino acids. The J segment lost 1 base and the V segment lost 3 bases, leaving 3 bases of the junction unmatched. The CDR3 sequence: CASSSWTGNTEAFF. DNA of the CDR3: TGCGCCAGCAGCTCATGGACAGGGAACACTGAAGCTTTCTTT. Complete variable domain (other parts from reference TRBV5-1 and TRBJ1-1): KAGVTQTPRYLIKTRGQQVTLSCSPISGHRSVSWYQQTPGQGLQFLFEYFSETQRNKGNFPGRFSGRQFSNSRSEMNVSTLELGDSALYLCASSSWTGNTEAFFGQGTRLTVV.

CDR3 protein: CASSGTGDQPQHF. Here the CDR3 DNA reads TGTGCCAGCAGCGGGACAGGGGATCAGCCCCAGCATTTT. The chain combines TRBV2 with TRBJ1-5; TRBD1 agrees at 10 bases. CDR1 SNHLY and CDR2 FYNNEI come from the germline V gene. Losses at the gene ends were 6 bases for V and 5 bases for J; bases not matched to a gene: 1. The CDR3 runs 13 residues. The full variable domain, its missing parts supplied by reference TRBV2 and TRBJ1-5, is EPEVTQTPSHQVTQMGQEVILRCVPISNHLYFYWYRQILGQKVEFLVSFYNNEISEKSEIFDDQFSVERPDGSNFTLKIRSTKLEDSAMYFCASSGTGDQPQHFGDGTRLSIL.